These T cell receptor beta chains were read from a single sample in a study of T cell responses to AZD1222 COVID-19 vaccine. Sequenced by immunoSEQ multiplex PCR; TCRdb stores in-frame clones only, minus some. The sample gives 150,000 to 180,000 clones, about nine tenths of which show up once; roughly 1.9% is in the top ten. The sequences come from peripheral blood, collected on day 0 of AZD1222 vaccination. These receptors originate from an adult in good health. The CDR3 runs from the conserved cysteine through the conserved F or W. D genes are given only for firm matches. Not all rows give a size; the values are once, few, many and, for expanded clones, a class.

j_call v_call clone_size d_call cdr3_nt cdr3_aa
TRBJ1-1 TRBV28 - - TGTGCCAGCAACATTTTATTGGGCGACACTGAAGCTTTCTTT CASNILLGDTEAFF
TRBJ1-5 TRBV18 once - TGTGCCAGCTCACCCCCTGGCGGCCCAAATCAGCCCCAGCATTTT CASSPPGGPNQPQHF
TRBJ1-5 TRBV6-2/TRBV6-3 - - TGTGCCAGCAGTTACAGCCCAGGGGCTTTTCAGCCCCAGCATTTT CASSYSPGAFQPQHF
TRBJ1-3 TRBV7-6 - TRBD1 TGTGCCAGCAGCTTGACCAGGGGGTATTCTGGAAACACCATATATTTT CASSLTRGYSGNTIYF
TRBJ2-3 TRBV27 - - TGTGCCAGCTCTTGGGGCGGAGCTAGCACAGATACGCAGTATTTT CASSWGGASTDTQYF
TRBJ2-5 TRBV6-2/TRBV6-3 - TRBD1 TGTGCCAGCAGTATCCGTGGGACAGTCCAAGAGACCCAGTACTTC CASSIRGTVQETQYF
TRBJ1-2 TRBV7-2 - TRBD1 TGTGCCAGCAGCCAGGACAGGACGATTGGCTACACCTTC CASSQDRTIGYTF
TRBJ2-1 TRBV27 - TRBD1 TGTGCCAGCAGTGGTTACGGGACAGGTAACAATGAGCAGTTCTTC CASSGYGTGNNEQFF
TRBJ2-7 TRBV6-2/TRBV6-3 once TRBD1 TGTGCCAGCAGTTACCCGGACAGGGGGCTGTACGAGCAGTACTTC CASSYPDRGLYEQYF
TRBJ1-2 TRBV19 - - TGTGCCAGTAGCACCAGGGTGAACCCCTATGGCTACACCTTC CASSTRVNPYGYTF
TRBJ2-5 TRBV6-5 - - TGTGCCAGCAGTACAAGGGGGTTATGGGAGACCCAGTACTTC CASSTRGLWETQYF
TRBJ1-2 TRBV27 - TRBD1 TGTGCCAGCAGGGCGGCAGGGGGAAACTATGGCTACACCTTC CASRAAGGNYGYTF
TRBJ2-7 TRBV10-3 few - TGTGCCACCTTATCAAGGGGGTCCTCCTACGAGCAGTACTTC CATLSRGSSYEQYF
TRBJ2-1 TRBV7-3 - - TGTGCCAGCAGCTTATCAGGAGACAACTACAATGAGCAGTTCTTC CASSLSGDNYNEQFF
TRBJ1-5 TRBV28 - - TGTGCCAGCAGTCCCCGGGGTGTGGGTCAGCCCCAGCATTTT CASSPRGVGQPQHF
TRBJ1-1 TRBV5-4 - TRBD1 TGTGCCAGCAGCTTGGGACCCGTTTGGGACAGCTTTCGAAGTACTGAAGCTTTCTTT CASSLGPVWDSFRSTEAFF
TRBJ1-1 TRBV28 - - TGTGCCAGCAGTCCCTTAGTGGGCACAGCCTATGAAGCTTTCTTT CASSPLVGTAYEAFF
TRBJ1-1 TRBV29-1 - - TGCAGCGTTGTTCTTGTTACTGAAGCTTTCTTT CSVVLVTEAFF
TRBJ1-1 TRBV19 once TRBD1 TGTGCCAGTAGTATTTTGTCCAGGGGGGAAATGAACACTGAAGCTTTCTTT CASSILSRGEMNTEAFF
TRBJ2-7 TRBV7-9 - - TGTGCCAGCAGCGCGGGGGACAGCTCCTACGAGCAGTACTTC CASSAGDSSYEQYF
TRBJ2-1 TRBV28 once TRBD2 TGTGCCAGCAGTCCGACTAGCGGGAGCTACAATGAGCAGTTCTTC CASSPTSGSYNEQFF
TRBJ2-1 TRBV4-2 - TRBD2 TGTGCCAGCAGCCAAGATGTAGGACTAGCGGTCAATGAGCAGTTCTTC CASSQDVGLAVNEQFF
TRBJ1-5 TRBV6-2/TRBV6-3 once - TGTGCCAGCAGTCCAGGGACACATAGCAATCAGCCCCAGCATTTT CASSPGTHSNQPQHF
TRBJ1-2 TRBV30 - - TGTGCCTGGAGTGTACCCCACAGGGACAACTATGGCTACACCTTC CAWSVPHRDNYGYTF
TRBJ1-4 TRBV9 once - TGTGCCAGCAGCGTAGGCCCAGGGTTTACTAATGAAAAACTGTTTTTT CASSVGPGFTNEKLFF
TRBJ2-7 TRBV27 - TRBD1 TGTGCCAGCAGTTACAGGGGAATGGGCGAGCAGTACTTC CASSYRGMGEQYF
TRBJ1-5 TRBV4-1 once - TGCGCCAGCAGCCAAGCTTGGCAGGAAGGAAATCAGCCCCAGCATTTT CASSQAWQEGNQPQHF
TRBJ1-2 TRBV11-1 - TRBD1 TGTGCCAGCAGCTTACTCGACAGGGAGAATGGCTACACCTTC CASSLLDRENGYTF
TRBJ2-2 TRBV7-9 - - TGTGCCAGCAGCTTAACGCAGGGCAACACCGGGGAGCTGTTTTTT CASSLTQGNTGELFF
TRBJ2-1 TRBV15 - TRBD2 TGTGCCACCAGCAGAGATAAGAGAATTAGCGGGAGACCGGGGGAGCAGTTCTTC CATSRDKRISGRPGEQFF
TRBJ1-1 TRBV28 - - TGTGCCAGCAAGGCAGGGTTGAGAACTGAAGCTTTCTTT CASKAGLRTEAFF
TRBJ2-7 TRBV29-1 - TRBD2 TGCAGCGCAAGACTAGCGGAAGGACCCTCCTACGAGCAGTACTTC CSARLAEGPSYEQYF
TRBJ2-3 TRBV3-1/TRBV3-2 - TRBD2 TGTGCCAGCAGCCACCAGATCCCAGGACTAGCGGGAGTGTTAGGTGGGTCAGATACGCAGTATTTT CASSHQIPGLAGVLGGSDTQYF
TRBJ2-1 TRBV13 once TRBD1 TGTGCCAGCAGCCCCCGACAGGGCCTGGGAAGGGATGAGCAGTTCTTC CASSPRQGLGRDEQFF
TRBJ2-7 TRBV19 - - TGTGCCAGTAGTATAGACCCGGGACCCGTTTCGCCCTACGAGCAGTACTTC CASSIDPGPVSPYEQYF
TRBJ2-7 TRBV9 - TRBD2 TGTGCCAGCAGTGAGGGGCTAGCGGCTGACTACGAGCAGTACTTC CASSEGLAADYEQYF
TRBJ1-3 TRBV7-9 - TRBD1 TGTGCCAGCAGCTTAGGGACAGGGCAAGGAAACACCATATATTTT CASSLGTGQGNTIYF
TRBJ2-7 TRBV6-5 - - TGTGCCAGCAGCCTAGCTGCCTTCTACGAGCAGTACTTC CASSLAAFYEQYF
TRBJ2-1 TRBV5-1 - - TGCGCCAGCAAGGTCGGGCGATACAATGAGCAGTTCTTC CASKVGRYNEQFF
TRBJ1-5 TRBV19 - TRBD1 TGTGCCAGTAGCCCAATTCTTTCGACAGGGTTAAATAGCAATCAGCCCCAGCATTTT CASSPILSTGLNSNQPQHF
TRBJ1-1 TRBV6-6 - - TGTGCCAGCAAAGGGGGAACGAACACTGAAGCTTTCTTT CASKGGTNTEAFF
TRBJ1-3 TRBV19 - - TGTGCCAGTACCCCTACAGAAAGCTCTGGAAACACCATATATTTT CASTPTESSGNTIYF
TRBJ2-2 TRBV29-1 - - TGCAGCGTTCCTGCCAAATTCGCCACCGGGGAGCTGTTTTTT CSVPAKFATGELFF
TRBJ1-4 TRBV19 - - TGTGCCAGTAGTATACCACCGACGAGGTTTTCGTCTAATGAAAAACTGTTTTTT CASSIPPTRFSSNEKLFF
TRBJ2-1 TRBV5-4 - TRBD2 TGTGCCAGCAGCCGGCTAGGAGCGGGGCGGGGGAATGAGCAGTTCTTC CASSRLGAGRGNEQFF
TRBJ1-2 TRBV9 - TRBD1 TGTGCCAGCAGCGTCCTACAGGGGAGCTATGGCTACACCTTC CASSVLQGSYGYTF
TRBJ1-2 TRBV5-4 - TRBD1 TGTGCCAGCAGCACACAGGGGGCCTATGGCTACACCTTC CASSTQGAYGYTF
TRBJ2-7 TRBV19 - - TGTGCCAGTAGTAGTGCGAACAGGGTCTCCTACGAGCAGTACTTC CASSSANRVSYEQYF
TRBJ2-3 TRBV7-9 - - TGTGCCAGCAGCATCGGGACCACAGATACGCAGTATTTT CASSIGTTDTQYF
TRBJ1-1 TRBV19 - - TGTGCCAGTAGTATACGACAAGGGCTGAACACTGAAGCTTTCTTT CASSIRQGLNTEAFF
TRBJ1-2 TRBV19 - - TGTGCCAGTAGAACCACAGAGGACGTAGGCTACACCTTC CASRTTEDVGYTF
TRBJ2-3 TRBV7-8 once TRBD1 TGTGCCAGCAGCTCGGGGACAGTCGCAGATACGCAGTATTTT CASSSGTVADTQYF
TRBJ2-2 TRBV2 - TRBD1 TGTGCCAGCAGTCCGCACGGGACAGCGAGAAACACCGGGGAGCTGTTTTTT CASSPHGTARNTGELFF
TRBJ1-2 TRBV19 - - TGTGCCAGTAGTCCAGGACAAGCCGGCTACACCTTC CASSPGQAGYTF